This record looks at one T cell receptor (beta chain) sequence and its context. Its matching antigen is unknown. From the 5' RACE reads, TCRdb called clonotypes with MiXCR, one entry per CDR3 protein. Seen here are 450,000 or so distinct CDR3 sequences, 24% observed once, and the top ten hold about 2.9%. Trimming cost V 10 bases and J 6 bases, with 15 bases left between them. The V gene's germline CDR1 is ENHRY and CDR2 SYGVKD. CDR3 length equals 13 residues. These data come from a study of identical twins. Study-wide points: There is a chance that invariant MAIT and iNKT cells partially muddied zero-insertion analyses. For cord blood, abundant beta clonotypes had fewer insertions, unlike memory repertoires, which showed none. Out-of-frame alpha sequences common to twins were enriched for low generation probability.

A further study also used this sample, focusing on T cells expressing NK-cell markers. From that paper: Obtained from sorted CD3+CD56+NKG2C+, CD3+CD56+NKG2C- and CD3+CD56-NKG2C+ T cells were the TCR beta repertoires.

This chain uses TRBV10-3 with TRBJ2-2; D is unclear. The sample consisted of CD4+ T cells sorted from blood. This clonotype was sampled from a woman between 18 and 29 years old in good health. DNA for the CDR3: TGTGCCACCCGGGTGGCCCCCTCCGGGGAGCTGTTTTTT. Protein: CATRVAPSGELFF.